This TCR beta chain came from a study of cytomegalovirus exposure and HLA in healthy donors. CDR1 is MNHEY, CDR2 SMNVEV, per germline (reference sequence). The CDR3 contains 13 residues. The V end was cut by 5 bases, the J end by 0 bases, with 7 bases between. PCR primers comprised 60 Vbeta and 13 Jbeta primers. Clones were read by immunoSEQ multiplex PCR, and TCRdb kept only the in-frame ones, dropping some. The sample totals 110,000 to 150,000 clones; its top ten clones hold 2% to 2.5%. This chain uses TRBV27 with TRBJ1-1; no clear D gene. The receptor comes from a woman aged 18-35 years in good health and CMV-seronegative. Sequenced input: PBMCs. The CDR3 region has the DNA TGTGCCAGCAGTCCCCAAATGAACACTGAAGCTTTCTTT. Protein: CASSPQMNTEAFF.